This passage covers 14 T cell receptor beta chains from one sample sequenced in a study of T cell clones after liver transplantation. TCRdb's table, derived via immunoSEQ multiplex PCR, lists solely in-frame clones and lacks some. The data show about 68,000 clones, with nearly 95% seen just once and approximately 0.92% held by the top ten. This sample comprised CD4+ T cells from blood, obtained around 25 months after liver transplant. The origin of the receptors is a human patient who received a liver transplant. Some of these T cells may belong to the graft donor.

V and J are TRBV11-2 and TRBJ2-3; 9 nucleotides match TRBD2. Trimming removed 6 bases from V and 2 bases from J; junction bases left unmatched: 9. This CDR3 has 16 residues. Germline V gives CDR1 SGHAT, CDR2 FQNNGV. CDR3: CASSLGTSSPTDTQYF. In DNA, the CDR3 is TGTGCCAGCAGTCTCGGGACTAGCTCACCCACAGATACGCAGTATTTT.

This clone was found once. The chain carries TRBV6-6 and TRBJ2-1; 9 bases map to TRBD1. CDR1 MNHNY and CDR2 SVGAGI come from the germline V gene (reference sequence). CDR3 size: 13 residues. J gave up 8 bases and V 6 bases, and 5 bases lay outside the gene matches. CDR3 nucleotide sequence: TGTGCCAGCAGCCGGGACAGGGATTATGAGCAGTTCTTC. It is translated as CASSRDRDYEQFF.

The chain carries TRBV6-5 and TRBJ2-1; possible D gene TRBD1, 5 bases. CDR1 and CDR2 from the germline V gene are MNHEY and SVGAGI. There are 11 residues in the CDR3. Trimming removed 1 base from V and 12 bases from J, with 7 bases in between. Here the CDR3 reads CASSYLGRQFF. CDR3 in DNA: TGTGCCAGCAGTTACTTGGGGCGGCAGTTCTTC.

The chain links TRBV19 to TRBJ1-3, with 8 bases that match TRBD1. Trimming cost V 3 bases and J 4 bases; bases outside gene matches: 8. The length of the CDR3 is 16 residues. The V gene's germline CDR1 is LNHDA and CDR2 SQIVND (reference sequence). The CDR3 is CASSISTGTGGNTIYF. Written as DNA, the CDR3 is TGTGCCAGTAGTATTTCCACCGGGACAGGAGGAAACACCATATATTTT.

The V call is TRBV13, the J call TRBJ1-1; 7 bases match TRBD1. The V and J ends lost 6 bases and 5 bases, in that order; junction bases with no gene match: 15. The CDR3 extends over 16 amino acids. CDR1 PRHDT and CDR2 FYEKMQ come from the germline V gene (reference sequence). The CDR3 region has the DNA TGTGCCAGCAGTCGTAAGGTTGGACAGGTGATTACTGAAGCTTTCTTT. It codes for CASSRKVGQVITEAFF.

This clone appeared once. The chain recombines TRBV4-1 with TRBJ2-1; TRBD2 matches 15 bases. The V segment lost 0 bases and the J segment 9 bases; nucleotides outside the gene matches: 6. CDR1 is MGHRA and CDR2 is YSYEKL in the germline V gene. The CDR3 has 17 residues. CDR3 sequence: CASSQEGLAGGHGEQFF. CDR3 nucleotides: TGCGCCAGCAGCCAAGAAGGACTAGCGGGAGGGCATGGTGAGCAGTTCTTC.

This chain joins TRBV4-2 and TRBJ2-3; 13 nucleotides match TRBD2. Germline V gene data show CDR1 as LGHNA and CDR2 as YNFKEQ. Losses at the gene ends were 5 bases for V and 7 bases for J; bases not matched to a gene: 15. This CDR3 is 18 amino acids long. CDR3 residues: CASSASSGTSGTYYTQYF. CDR3 nucleotides: TGTGCCAGCAGCGCCTCATCCGGGACTAGCGGGACGTACTATACGCAGTATTTT.

The V call is TRBV12-5, the J call TRBJ2-3; the match to TRBD1 covers 8 bases. There are 18 residues in the CDR3. Germline CDR1 and CDR2: LGHNT and FRNRAP. The junction had 13 bases not matched to a gene; V was cut back by 2 bases and J by 3 bases. This chain's CDR3 is CASGLLPFSTGATDTQYF. Here the CDR3 DNA reads TGTGCTAGTGGTTTGCTACCCTTTTCGACAGGGGCGACAGATACGCAGTATTTT.

This chain connects TRBV7-6 to TRBJ2-7; TRBD1 aligns across 8 bases. This CDR3 is built from 15 residues. The J segment lost 2 bases and the V segment lost 4 bases, leaving 7 bases of the junction unmatched. The germline gives CDR1 SGHVS, CDR2 FNYEAQ. The CDR3 protein is CASSSGQGSTYEQYF. The CDR3 DNA reads TGTGCCAGCAGCTCTGGACAGGGTTCTACCTACGAGCAGTACTTC.

The J gene is TRBJ1-5, the V gene TRBV7-2; tentative D call: TRBD1 (6 bases). The CDR3 runs to 14 residues. Trimming took 5 bases from V and 3 from J, leaving 11 bases between them. From germline, CDR1 is SGHTA and CDR2 FQGNSA. CDR3: CASSEGDINQPQHF. Written as DNA, the CDR3 is TGTGCCAGCAGCGAGGGGGACATCAATCAGCCCCAGCATTTT.

This clone occurred once. V usage is TRBV28 and J usage is TRBJ1-2; TRBD1 matches 10 bases. Unmatched junction bases numbered 10, after V lost 4 bases and J lost 8 bases. The germline CDR1 and CDR2 sequences are MDHEN and SYDVKM. The CDR3 consists of 15 residues. The CDR3 nucleotides are TGTGCCAGCAGTTCCCCGGGACAGGGGCTCGGAGGCTACACCTTC. Translated, it gives CASSSPGQGLGGYTF.

The gene calls are TRBV2 and TRBJ2-7; D is uncertain. The CDR3 has 12 amino acids. CDR1 is SNHLY and CDR2 is FYNNEI in the germline V gene. V lost 1 base, J lost 3 bases, and 4 bases lay in between. The CDR3 sequence: CASSEVGYEQYF. CDR3 sequence (DNA): TGTGCCAGCAGTGAAGTGGGCTACGAGCAGTACTTC.

This chain uses TRBV6-1 with TRBJ2-5; TRBD1 is a possible D gene (5 bases). Trimming took off 5 bases at V and 7 bases at J, with 17 bases between the two ends. Per germline, CDR1 MNHNS and CDR2 SASEGT. The CDR3 extends over 14 amino acids. The CDR3 region is CASSFDSQLGTQYF. The CDR3 DNA is TGTGCCAGCAGTTTTGACAGCCAATTAGGGACCCAGTACTTC.

This clone was recorded once. The V call is TRBV10-3, the J call TRBJ2-1; 14 bases align to TRBD2. The CDR3 spans 12 residues. The V gene's germline CDR1 is ENHRY and CDR2 SYGVKD. V was pared by 6 bases and J by 15 bases, with 4 bases of the junction left unmatched. Here the CDR3 DNA reads TGTGCCATCAGGACTAGCGGGAGGGTGTGGTTCTTC. Translation: CAIRTSGRVWFF.